These T cell receptor beta chains were read from a single sample in a study of blood T cell repertoires in COVID-19. TCRdb's copy holds only in-frame clones and misses some; the assay was immunoSEQ multiplex PCR. The profile shows about 150,000 clones, 78% of them singletons. Sequenced: peripheral blood. The receptor source for this set is a woman of 80 years or more with acute or convalescent COVID-19. CDR3s include the opening cysteine and the closing phenylalanine or tryptophan. D genes are given only for firm matches. Part of the rows lack a size; the others show once, few, many or a class for expanded clones.

>TRBD1|-|TRBJ1-5|TRBV18
CASSLLQGAAGNQPQHF
TGTGCCAGCTCATTACTGCAGGGGGCGGCCGGCAATCAGCCCCAGCATTTT
>-|-|TRBJ2-1|TRBV7-2
CASSWQSYNEQFF
TGTGCCAGCAGCTGGCAGTCCTACAATGAGCAGTTCTTC
>TRBD1|-|TRBJ2-7|TRBV5-5
CASSTDRGSSYEQYF
TGTGCCAGCAGCACTGACAGGGGGAGCTCCTACGAGCAGTACTTC
>-|-|TRBJ2-3|TRBV27
CASSPYTGGPGTQYF
TGTGCCAGCAGCCCTTATACCGGGGGGCCCGGAACGCAGTATTTT
>-|-|TRBJ1-5|TRBV6-2/TRBV6-3
CASSHGGAGQPQHF
TGTGCCAGCAGCCACGGGGGGGCTGGTCAGCCCCAGCATTTT
>TRBD1|few|TRBJ1-4|TRBV5-1
CASSEGQGNEKLFF
TGCGCCAGCAGCGAGGGACAGGGTAATGAAAAACTGTTTTTT
>TRBD1|-|TRBJ1-2|TRBV3-1/TRBV3-2
CASSLGTGIGGYTF
TGTGCCAGCAGCCTTGGGACAGGGATAGGTGGCTACACCTTC
>-|few|TRBJ1-1|TRBV4-1
CASSQDHTVEAFF
TGCGCCAGCAGCCAAGATCACACAGTTGAAGCTTTCTTT
>TRBD1|many|TRBJ1-1|TRBV19
CASSRAGGAGTEAFF
TGTGCCAGTAGTAGGGCAGGGGGCGCGGGTACTGAAGCTTTCTTT
>TRBD1|-|TRBJ1-4|TRBV19
CASSLPGQGNEKLFF
TGTGCCAGTAGTTTACCGGGACAGGGCAATGAAAAACTGTTTTTT
>-|-|TRBJ2-5|TRBV30
CAWKGRGAQETQYF
TGTGCCTGGAAGGGTCGGGGGGCCCAAGAGACCCAGTACTTC
>TRBD1|once|TRBJ1-5|TRBV7-9
CASSLNLGQGGNQPQHF
TGTGCCAGCAGCTTAAACCTCGGACAGGGGGGCAATCAGCCCCAGCATTTT
>TRBD1|-|TRBJ2-1|TRBV18
CASSPETGVPYNEQFF
TGTGCCAGCTCACCAGAGACAGGGGTGCCCTACAATGAGCAGTTCTTC
>-|-|TRBJ1-2|TRBV7-9
CASSLGRDGYTF
TGTGCCAGCAGCTTAGGCAGGGATGGCTACACCTTC
>-|once|TRBJ1-1|TRBV12-3/TRBV12-4
CASRKGGNTEAFF
TGTGCCAGCAGAAAAGGGGGGAACACTGAAGCTTTCTTT
>TRBD1|-|TRBJ1-1|TRBV19
CASSIGGQETFF
TGTGCCAGTAGTATCGGAGGACAGGAAACTTTCTTT
>TRBD2|-|TRBJ2-1|TRBV3-1/TRBV3-2
CASSPMAGGISEQFF
TGTGCCAGCAGCCCCATGGCGGGAGGGATAAGTGAGCAGTTCTTC
>-|-|TRBJ2-7|TRBV2
CASSTGPPYEQYF
TGTGCCAGCAGTACAGGGCCTCCCTACGAGCAGTACTTC
>-|few|TRBJ2-5|TRBV2
CASSELTVQETQYF
TGTGCCAGCAGTGAATTGACAGTTCAAGAGACCCAGTACTTC
>-|-|TRBJ1-1|TRBV30
CAWSLDSGPEAFF
TGTGCCTGGAGTCTGGACTCTGGTCCTGAAGCTTTCTTT
>TRBD1|-|TRBJ1-1|TRBV29-1
CSASDREGAFF
TGCAGCGCTTCGGACAGGGAGGGAGCTTTCTTT
>TRBD1|-|TRBJ1-2|TRBV27
CASSPTQQDRGATF
TGTGCCAGCAGTCCCACCCAGCAGGACAGGGGGGCAACCTTC
>-|-|TRBJ1-2|TRBV19
CASSIGQTNGYTF
TGTGCCAGTAGTATTGGGCAGACGAATGGCTACACCTTC
>-|-|TRBJ1-4|TRBV12-5
CASAEDSLAGTNEKLFF
TGTGCTAGTGCCGAAGACAGCTTAGCGGGAACTAATGAAAAACTGTTTTTT
>-|-|TRBJ1-5|TRBV15
CATSNGLLIGGNQPQHF
TGTGCCACCAGCAATGGACTCCTCATTGGGGGCAATCAGCCCCAGCATTTT
>-|-|TRBJ2-2|TRBV28
CASTWNTGELFF
TGTGCCAGCACGTGGAACACCGGGGAGCTGTTTTTT